This TCR beta chain emerged from a study of CD8 T cells in Susac syndrome. Random hexamers served to reverse transcribe roughly 0.5 to 1 ug RNA. immunoSEQ multiplex PCR amplified TCR beta CDR3 across 54 Vbeta, 13 Jbeta. One entry per CDR3 protein results from TCRdb running MiXCR on the immunoSEQ multiplex PCR reads. Among about 300,000 distinct CDR3 sequences listed, roughly 94% were seen once. The study sequenced TCR beta in blood CD8+ and CD4+ T cells. Each multiple sclerosis control was a treatment-naive patient with relapsing-remitting disease that was either stable or active. The germline V gene encodes CDR1 SEHNR and CDR2 FQNEAQ (reference sequence). The CDR3 consists of 15 residues. After removal of 5 bases from V and 2 bases from J, the junction contained 4 bases not matched to a gene.

The source is a human donor with multiple sclerosis. Material: CD4+ T cells from PBMCs. The V gene is TRBV7-9, the J gene TRBJ1-4, with TRBD1 matching 8 bases. The CDR3 DNA sequence: TGTGCCAGCAGCGCGGACAGGGTTACTAATGAAAAACTGTTTTTT. This gives the protein CASSADRVTNEKLFF.